This record looks at one T cell receptor beta chain sequence and its context. This clone was counted a single time. The antigen this receptor binds is unknown. No base-level quality is on record; no much larger clone is a single base apart. V loses 0 bases of germline sequence and J loses 1 base, and the interval between the two ends is 19 bases. Including the terminal cysteine and phenylalanine, the CDR3 comprises 19 residues. Only the CDR3 region is kept as DNA, spanning 57 bases read in frame from base 1. The germline V gene yields MGHRA for CDR1 and YSYEKL for CDR2. Healthy HIV-negative adults with no recently reported acute infections or vaccinations were included as donors. Every donor was a Caucasian adult residing in Nashville, Tennessee, USA. CD4+ T cells were enriched by magnetic negative selection; naive cells were then positively selected on CD45RA, and the negative fraction formed the memory subset. Blood was obtained by leukapheresis, after which PBMCs were separated by Ficoll-Histopaque density gradient centrifugation and cryopreserved in liquid nitrogen vapor phase. Purity and quantity of every magnetically sorted T cell population were checked by analytical flow cytometry. Each sorted fraction had its genomic DNA isolated and then quantified by UV absorbance on a Nanodrop 2000c.

This record belongs to a study of shared clonotypes between healthy human individuals (dated by TCRdb to 2018 to 2021). For the wider study: The cohort comprised a couple of women and a few men aged 18 to 49 years. For each donor, CD4 naive and CD4 memory were each given three plates, CD8 naive was given two plates, and CD8 memory was given one plate. To increase sequencing depth and limit assay-specific biases, different laboratories used diverse techniques to prepare libraries and sequence TCR repertoires. Between about 0.8 and 9.5 billion PBMCs per donor were obtained by leukapheresis. To estimate repertoire size and how much clonotype sharing occurs between individuals, the study deeply sequenced the blood TCR repertoires of several healthy adults.

On the study overall, not on this receptor specifically: Incomplete sequencing was indicated by rarefaction of sorted-subset datasets, despite the large sequencing depth. Because the study included only a small number of donors, the genetic and exposure-history diversity represented was limited. Only blood was sampled, and tissue TCR repertoires likely differ from those in blood. Pairwise subsampling indicated that sequencing depth was expected to affect the degree of clonotype sharing among donors. Naive subsets generally had larger estimated clonotype richness than memory subsets. Compared with non-shared clonotypes, the clonotypes found in all four sorted-subset donors had higher generation probabilities. Sharing across several donors was observed for about 5% of naive CD4, over 3% of naive CD8, 2% to 2.5% of memory CD4, and approximately 0.41% of memory CD8 clonotypes.

Using the deep immunoSEQ assay, multiplex PCR amplified TCR CDR3 regions from genomic DNA. Extracted genomic DNA from each cell subset was spread evenly across all wells of several immunoSEQ 96-well plates, with each plate serving as a replicate. Each replicate PCR for sorted subsets received roughly 0.2 ug genomic DNA, equal to roughly 29,000 T cell genomes. Purified libraries were quantified with a Qubit 3.0 fluorometer, sized on a Bioanalyzer 2100, and re-quantified with the KAPA Library Quantification kit. A separate single-read 150-cycle Illumina NextSeq 550 flow cell was used to sequence each immunoSEQ 96-well plate. As for the original processing: Because the immunoSEQ output held only junctional sequences and lacked quality scores, the filtering could not match the filtering applied to full-length reads. To assign V/J genes and CDR3, sequences were annotated against IMGT germline references using PyIR, a Python wrapper for IgBLAST v1.9. Reads with weak V/J assignments (E-value above 1e-6), missing CDR3, stop codons, out-of-frame junctions, or ambiguous translated residues were removed. V3J clonotypes were defined as sequences sharing an identical inferred V gene, J gene, and CDR3 amino acid sequence. Percentage overlap between repertoires was computed as shared unique clonotypes divided by the size of the smaller repertoire. Richness of each repertoire was evaluated using RTK rarefaction, the Chao1 estimator, and Recon v2.1 estimates of unobserved clonotypes. Generation probabilities were computed with OLGA for all TCRbeta clonotypes obtained by the gDNA method from a few donors. TCRdb holds this immuneACCESS table with in-frame rearrangements only. Some clones are missing; in checked studies, unresolved V genes explain under half, and the rest has no known cause. V and J calls and clone size are those listed in that table; D and trimming were worked out from the DNA. A total of approximately 180,000 clones appear in this sample, over 85% of them only once. About 0.067% of the sample comes from the top ten.

The source material was naive CD4+ T cells sorted from blood. In the paper's terms, the cell subset or site label means: CD45RA+ positively selected. The chain joins TRBV4-1 to TRBJ1-3; the D gene is perhaps TRBD1, from 6 matching bases. The sequence derives from a woman in her 30s in good health. CDR3 sequence: CASSQDGGRGTYSGNTIYF. The sequenced DNA: TGCGCCAGCAGCCAAGATGGCGGCAGGGGAACTTATTCTGGAAACACCATATATTTT.